This T cell receptor beta chain was recovered during a study of OX40 agonist ivuxolimab in advanced cancers. Notes on the research overall: Ivuxolimab was a fully human IgG2 agonistic monoclonal antibody targeting the costimulatory receptor OX40 (CD134). Intravenous ivuxolimab was administered to patients every 2 weeks at six dose levels: 0.01, 0.1, 0.3, 1.5, 3 and 10 mg/kg. Prior anti-PD-1, anti-PD-L1 or anti-CTLA-4 therapy was permitted, and 35% to 40% of dose-escalation patients had received checkpoint inhibitors. Partial responses occurred in three dose-escalation patients: two with cutaneous melanoma and one with hepatocellular carcinoma. In the dose-escalation cohort, 70% to 90% of patients were male, and the mean age was around 60 years with a range of about 20 to 80. The paper reports the monotherapy dose-escalation portion (N of about 50 patients) of the phase I ivuxolimab trial. Peripheral TCRbeta sequencing was intended to test whether TCR sequence diversity was altered and clonal T-cell expansion was caused by ivuxolimab. Of the approximately 53 patients in dose escalation, 19 had hepatocellular carcinoma, some 15 had melanoma, 9 had renal cell carcinoma and 9 had head and neck cancer. Study-level results and caveats: In the 0.1-3.0 mg/kg groups, partial responders were among the patients with the lowest normalized peripheral clonal expansion, particularly in CD8+ T cells. Antigen specificity was not determined for the clonally expanded peripheral T cells. Clonal expansion of both CD4+ and CD8+ blood T cells was observed from baseline to week 6 at doses 0.1 to 3.0 mg/kg. Low levels of normalized T-cell clonal expansion were also shown by some nonresponding patients. After ivuxolimab, more expanded clones were found on average in CD8+ T cells than in CD4+ T cells.

To sequence the TCRbeta CDR3 region, genomic DNA was isolated from the sorted cells. The immunoSEQ Assay was used to sequence the TCRbeta CDR3 regions. As stored in TCRdb, this immuneACCESS dataset retains in-frame rearrangements with V and J assigned. A fraction of the clones does not appear; measured against another copy, unresolved V genes explain less than half of the discrepancy, and the remainder lacks a known reason. This sample has 13,000 or so clones in its table, and 80% of those were observed once. The ten biggest clones cover 27% of the sample. Unmatched junction bases come to 14, with V trimmed by 3 bases and J by 16 bases. The germline V gene sets CDR1 to MGHRA and CDR2 to YSYEKL. The CDR3 starts with the cysteine, ends with the phenylalanine, and has 15 residues. The kept DNA is CDR3 alone, 45 bases in frame from the first base. Judged by its sample share, this clone qualifies as medium-sized (0.01 to 0.1%). It lacks a known antigen. No per-base quality is available; no much larger clone lies one base away.

Patients with a history of autoimmune disease or receiving systemic immunosuppression were excluded from the trial. Peripheral blood for TCR sequencing was collected from all dose cohorts at baseline, on cycle 4 day 1, and on cycle 7 day 1. The samples were drawn from a first-in-human, open-label, multicenter phase I dose-escalation trial of ivuxolimab. Adults with locally advanced or metastatic melanoma, renal cell, hepatocellular, or head and neck squamous cell carcinoma were enrolled in the trial. Before TCR sequencing, CD4+ T cells and CD8+ T cells were sorted from peripheral blood as separate populations.

The clonotype was recovered from an adult with an advanced solid tumor such as melanoma, head and neck, liver or kidney cancer. Recombination joined TRBV4-1 with TRBJ2-6, with 8 middle bases fitting TRBD2. Sequences were derived from CD4+ or CD8+ T cells sorted from blood, sampled in a trial of the OX40 agonist ivuxolimab. The DNA reads TGCGCCAGCAGCCAGCAAATAGCGGGGCTTACCTCTCTGACTTTC. Its product reads: CASSQQIAGLTSLTF.